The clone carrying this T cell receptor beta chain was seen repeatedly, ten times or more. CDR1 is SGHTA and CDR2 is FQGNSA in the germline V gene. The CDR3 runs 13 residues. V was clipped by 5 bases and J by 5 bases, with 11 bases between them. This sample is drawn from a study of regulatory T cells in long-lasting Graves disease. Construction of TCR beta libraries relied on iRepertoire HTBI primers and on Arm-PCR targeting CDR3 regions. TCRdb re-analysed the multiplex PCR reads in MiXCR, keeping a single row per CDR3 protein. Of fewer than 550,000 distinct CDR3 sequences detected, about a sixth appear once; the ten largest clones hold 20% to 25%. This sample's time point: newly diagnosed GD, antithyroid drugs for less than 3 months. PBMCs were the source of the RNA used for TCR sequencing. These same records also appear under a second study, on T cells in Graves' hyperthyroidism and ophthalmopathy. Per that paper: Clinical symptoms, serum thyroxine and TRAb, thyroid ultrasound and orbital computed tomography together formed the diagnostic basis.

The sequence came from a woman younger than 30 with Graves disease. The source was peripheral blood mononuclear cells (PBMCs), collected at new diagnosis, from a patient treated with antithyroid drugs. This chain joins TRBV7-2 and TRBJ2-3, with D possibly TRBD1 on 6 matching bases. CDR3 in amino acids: CASSKRGGDTQYF. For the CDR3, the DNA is TGTGCCAGCAGCAAGAGAGGGGGAGATACGCAGTATTTT.